Listed below are T cell receptor beta chains from one sample, sequenced in a study of T-cell reconstitution after alpha-beta-depleted transplantation in children. TCRdb reanalysed the PCR reads using MiXCR and keeps one entry per CDR3 protein. The table lists 600,000 to 700,000 distinct CDR3 sequences, under 15% of them singletons, with 0.79% in the top ten. This material consisted of PBMCs, taken before TCRalphabeta/CD19-depleted stem cell transplant. Every receptor here comes from a girl aged 2 to 9 with congenital amegakaryocytic thrombocytopenia, due to receive a stem cell transplant. Both conserved end residues are part of each CDR3. D genes are given only for firm matches. Rows may omit the clone size; those that give it use once, few, many or a size class.

D gene,J gene,clone size,V gene,CDR3 protein,CDR3 DNA
NA,TRBJ2-5,NA,TRBV21-1,CASRNGQETQYF,TGTGCCAGCAGGAACGGGCAAGAGACCCAGTACTTC
NA,TRBJ2-5,few,TRBV28,CASAGMLETQYF,TGTGCCAGCGCCGGGATGTTGGAGACCCAGTACTTC
NA,TRBJ2-7,few,TRBV4-1,CASSPRHGFAAYEQYF,TGCGCCAGCAGCCCCAGACACGGTTTTGCGGCCTACGAGCAGTACTTC
NA,TRBJ2-5,few,TRBV20-1,CSARQIGLVVETQYF,TGCAGTGCTAGACAGATTGGATTAGTAGTAGAGACCCAGTACTTC
TRBD2,TRBJ2-3,many,TRBV7-9,CASSLLASGMTDTQYF,TGTGCCAGCAGCTTACTGGCTAGCGGGATGACAGATACGCAGTATTTT
TRBD1,TRBJ2-1,NA,TRBV11-1,CASSLPTGEWAQWGNEQFF,TGTGCCAGCAGCCTCCCTACAGGGGAGTGGGCCCAGTGGGGAAATGAGCAGTTCTTC
TRBD2,TRBJ2-1,many,TRBV27,CASRPTSVGSYNEQFF,TGTGCCAGCAGACCTACTAGCGTCGGGTCCTACAATGAGCAGTTCTTC
TRBD1,TRBJ1-1,many,TRBV29-1,CSALQGPVNTEAFF,TGCAGCGCCTTACAGGGGCCCGTGAACACTGAAGCTTTCTTT
TRBD2,TRBJ2-3,many,TRBV20-1,CSARPRGRAADTQYF,TGCAGTGCTAGACCCCGGGGGAGGGCGGCAGATACGCAGTATTTT
NA,TRBJ2-3,few,TRBV7-2,CASPLEGVVDTQYF,TGTGCCAGCCCTTTGGAGGGAGTGGTCGATACGCAGTATTTT
NA,TRBJ2-1,many,TRBV20-1,CSARAWAVPSSYNEQFF,TGCAGTGCTAGAGCTTGGGCGGTCCCCAGCTCCTACAATGAGCAGTTCTTC
NA,TRBJ1-2,NA,TRBV10-2,CASRDRVTRGQDGYTF,TGCGCCAGCAGGGATCGAGTTACCCGGGGGCAGGATGGCTACACCTTC